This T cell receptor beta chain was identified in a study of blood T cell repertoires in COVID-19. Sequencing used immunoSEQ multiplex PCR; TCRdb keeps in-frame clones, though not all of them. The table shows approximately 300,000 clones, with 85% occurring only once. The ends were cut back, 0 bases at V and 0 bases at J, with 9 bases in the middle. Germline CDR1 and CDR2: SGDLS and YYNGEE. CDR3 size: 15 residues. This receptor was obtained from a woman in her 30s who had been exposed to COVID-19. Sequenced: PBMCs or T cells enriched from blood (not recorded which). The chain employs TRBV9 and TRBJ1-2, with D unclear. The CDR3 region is CASSVEPGTNYGYTF. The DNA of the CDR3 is TGTGCCAGCAGCGTAGAGCCGGGAACTAACTATGGCTACACCTTC.